The sequence of this TCR beta chain was determined in a study of CD8+ T cells in alopecia areata listed by TCRdb under 2018. Describing the broader study: The treated patients took part in an open-label pilot trial in which moderate-to-severe alopecia areata was treated with oral tofacitinib at 5 to 10 mg twice daily. Patients stayed on tofacitinib for 6 to 18 months and then had 6 months of follow-up off drug so that delayed response and recurrence could be assessed. High-throughput TCRbeta sequencing was used to examine T cell clonal expansion in alopecia areata in both the C3H/HeJ mouse model and human patients. On the human side, TCRbeta sequencing was run on scalp tissue and on sorted CD4+ and CD8+ peripheral blood T cells from healthy controls and from alopecia areata patients with either patchy or totalis/universalis disease. Biopsies were taken from tofacitinib-treated patients at baseline and at 4 and 24 weeks of treatment, and a later scalp biopsy was taken in several of the tofacitinib-treated patients. Scalp clonality was compared among normal scalp (n=4), patchy alopecia areata scalp (n=8), and alopecia totalis/universalis scalp (n=8). RNA was obtained with the PAXgene miRNA kit for fixed scalp, the miRNeasy kit for PBMCs, and the RNeasy kit for mouse skin. Amplification of TCRbeta CDR3 regions was done by immunoSEQ multiplex PCR using 35 Vbeta forward primers and 13 Jbeta reverse primers. The full study reports these points: Higher clonality and more expanded CD8+ clones were observed in lesional scalp than in normal scalp, particularly in alopecia totalis/universalis, a finding suggestive of antigenic drive. Resident alphabeta T cells in normal human skin are also sequenced, complicating scalp TCR repertoire analysis, unlike mouse skin dominated by gammadelta T cells. Shared TCR sequences between patients were less evident than in mice, which may be partly attributable to HLA diversity in the patient population.

As regards this clone: Its target antigen remains unknown. Base qualities are not recorded, but no much larger clone differs from it by a single base.

What the time point label conveys for this sample: baseline before oral tofacitinib. From alopecia areata patients, peripheral blood was collected along with lesional scalp punch biopsies. PBMCs were isolated by density centrifugation and stained for CD3, CD4 and CD8, and CD4+ and CD8+ T cells were sorted on a FACSAria. Preparation of the library involved the immunoSEQ multiplex PCR assay. RNA was extracted from all samples and reverse transcribed into cDNA as template for TCR sequencing. SuperScript III was used to make first-strand cDNA, primed with a 2:1 mix of oligo-dT and random hexamers. Amplification bias was assessed with a synthetic immune receptor repertoire, and residual bias was removed computationally. The source study handled its data this way. Raw reads were preprocessed to remove errors, and CDR3 was defined according to IMGT conventions as the region from the conserved cysteine to phenylalanine. Clonality was computed by normalizing Shannon entropy by log2 of the number of productive unique TCRs and subtracting the result from 1. Scalp TCRbeta sequences were cross-referenced with sorted blood CD4 and CD8 repertoires so that the CD4 or CD8 identity of scalp clones could be inferred. TCRdb obtained this table from immuneACCESS and retained in-frame rearrangements with V and J assigned. These tables miss some clones; where compared with another copy, unresolved V genes account for less than half of the shortfall, and the remainder is unexplained. That table is the source of V, J and clone size, and D and trimming were worked out from the DNA. The sample table lists around 250,000 clones, under 70% of them with a count of one. Around 1.2% of the sample is taken by the ten largest.

Looking up the germline V gene (reference sequence) yields CDR1 MNHEY and CDR2 SMNVEV. The CDR3 spans 14 residues, from the cysteine through the phenylalanine. The retained sequence is limited to the CDR3, 42 bases, with the frame set at the first base. Trimming costs V 0 bases and J 5 bases, and their ends lie 10 bases apart. Specimen: CD4+ T cells sorted from blood, collected at week 0. Recombination joined TRBV27 with TRBJ2-5; no D gene is confidently identified. The sequence was collected from a human donor with alopecia areata. The CDR3 protein: CASSLSGRLETQYF. The bases read TGTGCCAGCAGTTTATCGGGCAGGTTGGAGACCCAGTACTTC.